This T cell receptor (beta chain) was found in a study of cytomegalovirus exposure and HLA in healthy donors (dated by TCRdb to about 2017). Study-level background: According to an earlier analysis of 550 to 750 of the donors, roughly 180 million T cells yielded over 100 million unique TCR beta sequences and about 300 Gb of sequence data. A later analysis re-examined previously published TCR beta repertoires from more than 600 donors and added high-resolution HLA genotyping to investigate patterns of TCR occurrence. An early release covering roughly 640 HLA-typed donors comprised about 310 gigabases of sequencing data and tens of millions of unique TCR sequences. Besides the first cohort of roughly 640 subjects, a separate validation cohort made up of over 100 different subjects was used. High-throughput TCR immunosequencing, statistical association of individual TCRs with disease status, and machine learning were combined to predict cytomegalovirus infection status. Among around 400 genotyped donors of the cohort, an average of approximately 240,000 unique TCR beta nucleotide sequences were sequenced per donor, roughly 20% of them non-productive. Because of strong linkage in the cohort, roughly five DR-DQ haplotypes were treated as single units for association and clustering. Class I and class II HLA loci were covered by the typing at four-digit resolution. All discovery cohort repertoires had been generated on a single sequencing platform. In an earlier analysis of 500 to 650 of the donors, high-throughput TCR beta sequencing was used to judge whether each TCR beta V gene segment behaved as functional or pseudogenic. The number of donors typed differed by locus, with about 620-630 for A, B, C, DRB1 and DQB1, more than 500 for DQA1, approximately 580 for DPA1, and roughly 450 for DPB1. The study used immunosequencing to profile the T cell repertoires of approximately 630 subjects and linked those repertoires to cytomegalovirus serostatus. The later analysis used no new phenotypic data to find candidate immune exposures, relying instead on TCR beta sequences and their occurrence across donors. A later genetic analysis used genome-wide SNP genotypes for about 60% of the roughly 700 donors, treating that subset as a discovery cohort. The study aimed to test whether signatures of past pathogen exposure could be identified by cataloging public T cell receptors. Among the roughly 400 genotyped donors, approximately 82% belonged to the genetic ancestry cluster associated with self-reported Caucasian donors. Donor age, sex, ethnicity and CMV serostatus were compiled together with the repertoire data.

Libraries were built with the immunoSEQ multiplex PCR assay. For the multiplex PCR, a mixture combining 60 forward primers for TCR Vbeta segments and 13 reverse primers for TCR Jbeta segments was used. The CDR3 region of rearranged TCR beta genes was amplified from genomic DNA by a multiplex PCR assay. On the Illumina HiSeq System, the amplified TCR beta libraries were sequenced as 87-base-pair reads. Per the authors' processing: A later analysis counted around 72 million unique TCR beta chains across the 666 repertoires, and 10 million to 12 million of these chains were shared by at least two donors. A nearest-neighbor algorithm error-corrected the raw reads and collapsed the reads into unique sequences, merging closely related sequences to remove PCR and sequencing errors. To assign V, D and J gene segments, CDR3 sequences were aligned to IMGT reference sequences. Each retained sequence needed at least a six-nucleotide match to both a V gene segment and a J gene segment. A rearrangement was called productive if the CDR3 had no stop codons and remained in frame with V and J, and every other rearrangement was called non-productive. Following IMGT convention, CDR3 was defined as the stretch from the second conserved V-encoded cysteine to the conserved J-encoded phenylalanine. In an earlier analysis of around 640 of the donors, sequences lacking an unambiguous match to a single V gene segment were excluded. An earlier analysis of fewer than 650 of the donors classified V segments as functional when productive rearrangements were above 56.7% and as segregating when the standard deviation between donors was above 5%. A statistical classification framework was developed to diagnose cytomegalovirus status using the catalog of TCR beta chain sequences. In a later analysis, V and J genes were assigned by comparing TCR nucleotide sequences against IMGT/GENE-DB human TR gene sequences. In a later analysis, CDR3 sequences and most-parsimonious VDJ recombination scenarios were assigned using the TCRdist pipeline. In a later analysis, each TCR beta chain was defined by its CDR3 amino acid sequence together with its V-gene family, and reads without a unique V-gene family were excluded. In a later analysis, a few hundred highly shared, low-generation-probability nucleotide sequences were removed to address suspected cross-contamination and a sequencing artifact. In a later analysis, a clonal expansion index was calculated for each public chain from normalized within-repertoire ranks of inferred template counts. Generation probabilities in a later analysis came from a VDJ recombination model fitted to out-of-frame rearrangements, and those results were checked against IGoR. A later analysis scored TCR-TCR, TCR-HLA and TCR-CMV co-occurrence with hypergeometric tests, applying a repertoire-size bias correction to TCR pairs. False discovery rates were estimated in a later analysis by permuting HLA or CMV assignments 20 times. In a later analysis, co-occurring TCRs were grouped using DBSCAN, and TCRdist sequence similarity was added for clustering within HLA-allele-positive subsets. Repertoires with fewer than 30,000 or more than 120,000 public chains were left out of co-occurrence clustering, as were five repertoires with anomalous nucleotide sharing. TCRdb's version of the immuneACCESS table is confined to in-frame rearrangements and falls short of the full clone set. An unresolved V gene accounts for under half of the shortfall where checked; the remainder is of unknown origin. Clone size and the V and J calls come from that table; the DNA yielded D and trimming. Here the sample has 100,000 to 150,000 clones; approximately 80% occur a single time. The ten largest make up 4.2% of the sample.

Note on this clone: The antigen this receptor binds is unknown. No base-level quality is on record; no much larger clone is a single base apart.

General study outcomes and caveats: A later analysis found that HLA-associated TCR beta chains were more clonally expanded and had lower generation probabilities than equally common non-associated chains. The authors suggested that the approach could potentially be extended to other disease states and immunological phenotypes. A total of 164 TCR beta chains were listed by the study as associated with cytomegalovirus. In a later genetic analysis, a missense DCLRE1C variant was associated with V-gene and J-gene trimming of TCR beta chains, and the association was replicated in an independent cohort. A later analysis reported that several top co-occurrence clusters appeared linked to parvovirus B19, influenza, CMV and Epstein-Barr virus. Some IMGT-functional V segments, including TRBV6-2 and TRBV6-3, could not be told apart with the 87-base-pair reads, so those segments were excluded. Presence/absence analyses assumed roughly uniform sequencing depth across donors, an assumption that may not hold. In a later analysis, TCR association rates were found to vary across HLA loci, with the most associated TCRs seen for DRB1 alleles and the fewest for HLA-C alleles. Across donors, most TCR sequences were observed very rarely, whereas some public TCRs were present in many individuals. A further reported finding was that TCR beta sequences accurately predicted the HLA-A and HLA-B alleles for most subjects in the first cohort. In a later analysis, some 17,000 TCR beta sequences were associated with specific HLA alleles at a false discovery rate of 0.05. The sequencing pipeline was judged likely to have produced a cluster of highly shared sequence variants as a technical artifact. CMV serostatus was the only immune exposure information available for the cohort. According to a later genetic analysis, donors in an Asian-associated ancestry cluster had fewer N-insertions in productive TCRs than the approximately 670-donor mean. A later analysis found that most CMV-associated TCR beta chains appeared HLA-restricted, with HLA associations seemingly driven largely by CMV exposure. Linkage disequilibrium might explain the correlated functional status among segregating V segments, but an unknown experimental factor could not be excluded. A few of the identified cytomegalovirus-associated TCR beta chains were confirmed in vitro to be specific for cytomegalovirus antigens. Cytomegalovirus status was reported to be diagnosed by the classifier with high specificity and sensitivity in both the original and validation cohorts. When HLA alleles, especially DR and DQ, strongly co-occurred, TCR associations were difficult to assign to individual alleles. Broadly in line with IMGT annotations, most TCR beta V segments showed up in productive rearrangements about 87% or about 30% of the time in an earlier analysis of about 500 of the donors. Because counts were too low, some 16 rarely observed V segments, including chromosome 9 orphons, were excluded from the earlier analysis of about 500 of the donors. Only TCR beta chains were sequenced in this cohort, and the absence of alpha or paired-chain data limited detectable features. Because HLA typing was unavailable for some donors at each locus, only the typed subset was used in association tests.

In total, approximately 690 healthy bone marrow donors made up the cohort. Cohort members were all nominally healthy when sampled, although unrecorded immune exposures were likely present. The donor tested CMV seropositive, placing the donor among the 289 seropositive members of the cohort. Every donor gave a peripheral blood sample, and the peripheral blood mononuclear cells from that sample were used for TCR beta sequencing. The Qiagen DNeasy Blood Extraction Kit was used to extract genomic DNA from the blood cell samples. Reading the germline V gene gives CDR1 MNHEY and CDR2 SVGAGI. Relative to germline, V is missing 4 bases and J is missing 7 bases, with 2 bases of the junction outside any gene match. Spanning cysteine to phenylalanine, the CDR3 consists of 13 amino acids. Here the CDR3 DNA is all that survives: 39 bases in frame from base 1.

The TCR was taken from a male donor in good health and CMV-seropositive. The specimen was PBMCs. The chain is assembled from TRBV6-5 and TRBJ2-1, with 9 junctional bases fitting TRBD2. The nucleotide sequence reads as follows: TGTGCCAGCAGTTTAGCGGGAGAGAATGAGCAGTTCTTC. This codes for CASSLAGENEQFF.